These 24 T cell receptor beta chains were sequenced from one sample in a study of T cells in Graves' hyperthyroidism and ophthalmopathy. The investigators amplified TCR beta CDR3 regions from RNA transcripts. TCR CDR3 underwent first-round RT-PCR with the HTBI primer set. TCRdb itself ran the multiplex PCR reads through MiXCR, one entry per CDR3 protein. The sample holds about 290,000 distinct CDR3 sequences; about an eighth are singletons and the top ten take around 8%. Sequenced: blood. These receptors came from a woman aged 40 to 50 with Graves' hyperthyroidism.

This clonotype was detected ten times or more. The gene calls are TRBV2 and TRBJ1-4; D call uncertain. The CDR3 contains 11 residues. Trimming shortened V by 7 bases and J by 8 bases, and 8 bases separated the two germline ends. CDR1 is SNHLY, CDR2 FYNNEI, per germline. DNA for the CDR3: TGTGCCAGCAAAAGGGCCGAAAAACTGTTTTTT. Protein sequence: CASKRAEKLFF.

This clonotype was detected a few times. This chain links TRBV12-3 or TRBV12-4 with TRBJ1-1; weak D call: TRBD1 (6 bases). CDR3 length: 15 residues. V lost 6 bases and J lost 1, with 15 bases in between. CDR3 protein: CASRSDRLQNTEAFF. The CDR3 bases are TGTGCCAGCAGATCCGACAGGTTACAGAACACTGAAGCTTTCTTT.

This clonotype has a handful of counts. The genes are TRBV13 and TRBJ1-1; D not resolved. Germline lookup yields CDR1 PRHDT and CDR2 FYEKMQ (reference sequence). The length of the CDR3 is 12 residues. Trimming pared 6 bases from V and 1 base from J, leaving 6 bases between. CDR3 sequence reads: CASRIGNTEAFF. Written as DNA, the CDR3 is TGTGCCAGCAGAATCGGGAACACTGAAGCTTTCTTT.

Many counts were recorded for this clonotype. The chain is built from TRBV20-1 and TRBJ1-2, with D unclear. Per germline, CDR1 DFQATT and CDR2 SNEGSKA (reference sequence). The CDR3 has 13 residues. The CDR3 nucleotides read TGCAGCGCTTGGACGGAGACTAACTATGGCTACACCTTC. It encodes CSAWTETNYGYTF.

This clonotype showed up many times. This chain uses TRBV12-3 or TRBV12-4 with TRBJ1-1, with D maybe TRBD1 (5 bases). CDR3 length equals 15 residues. Trimming stripped 3 bases from V and 1 base from J, with 12 bases between. This CDR3 is CASSLTEYKNTEAFF. For the CDR3, the DNA is TGTGCCAGCAGTTTGACAGAATATAAGAACACTGAAGCTTTCTTT.

This clonotype was found many times. This sequence joins TRBV7-8 and TRBJ2-3; 8 nucleotides align to TRBD1. This CDR3 contains 14 residues. Germline trimming cut 3 bases from V and 5 bases from J; bases unmatched to any gene: 4. Germline V gives CDR1 SGHVS, CDR2 FQNEAQ. CDR3: CASSFRQGIDTQYF. The DNA for the CDR3 is TGTGCCAGCAGCTTCCGACAGGGGATAGATACGCAGTATTTT.

The chain combines TRBV24-1 with TRBJ1-5, with 9 bases lining up with TRBD1. The CDR3 runs to 13 residues. V was pared by 7 bases and J by 7 bases, with 4 bases of the junction left unmatched. Germline V gene sequence: CDR1 KGHDR, CDR2 SFDVKD. DNA for the CDR3: TGTGCCACCAGACAGGGGGCGGGACAGCCCCAGCATTTT. It is translated as CATRQGAGQPQHF.

J is TRBJ2-5 and V is TRBV9; 8 bases are shared with TRBD2. CDR3 length: 16 residues. The germline CDR1 and CDR2 sequences are SGDLS and YYNGEE. V gave up 6 bases and J gave up 5 bases; unmatched junction bases: 15. CDR3 region: CASNPGGGGAGETQYF. The CDR3 nucleotides read TGTGCCAGCAACCCGGGGGGGGGAGGAGCTGGTGAGACCCAGTACTTC.

This clonotype was detected only a few times. The gene calls are TRBV5-1 and TRBJ1-1; possibly TRBD1 for D (5 bases). Germline V lookup: CDR1 SGHRS, CDR2 YFSETQ. Trimming took off 0 bases at V and 4 bases at J, with 10 bases between the two ends. This CDR3 comprises 14 residues. CDR3 in amino acids: CASSLAMGGTEAFF. The CDR3, as DNA: TGCGCCAGCAGCTTGGCCATGGGGGGCACTGAAGCTTTCTTT.

This clonotype was picked up many times. The V gene is TRBV30, the J gene TRBJ1-3; no clear D gene. Germline V CDR1 and CDR2: GTSNPN, SVGIG (reference sequence). This CDR3 region has 13 residues. Trimming took 3 bases from V and 0 from J, leaving 6 bases between them. CDR3 nucleotides: TGTGCCTGGAGGGCCTCCTCTGGAAACACCATATATTTT. Translating it yields CAWRASSGNTIYF.

This clonotype has ten or more counts. V and J are TRBV20-1 and TRBJ1-6, with D unclear. CDR1 DFQATT and CDR2 SNEGSKA come from the germline V gene (reference sequence). Deletions cut 4 bases from V and 8 bases from J, with 6 bases between. The CDR3 is 11 residues long. The CDR3 sequence is CSAIGDSPLHF. CDR3 sequence (DNA): TGCAGTGCTATCGGGGATTCACCCCTCCACTTT.

The rearrangement uses TRBV7-9 and TRBJ2-1; 7 bases line up with TRBD2. V trimming: 1 base; J trimming: 8 bases; junction bases outside the gene matches: 5. The CDR3 contains 14 residues. Germline loops: CDR1 SEHNR, CDR2 FQNEAQ (reference sequence). The CDR3 sequence: CASSLGPGRDEQFF. In DNA form, the CDR3 reads TGTGCCAGCAGCTTAGGGCCAGGGAGGGATGAGCAGTTCTTC.

This clonotype showed up just a few times. V and J are TRBV18 and TRBJ2-7; D gene unclear. Trimming pared 2 bases from V and 5 bases from J, leaving 13 bases between. There are 14 residues in the CDR3. Germline values: CDR1 KGHSH, CDR2 LQKENI. CDR3 nucleotide sequence: TGTGCCAGCTCACCATTGGATTCGGCTGACGAGCAGTACTTC. Residues: CASSPLDSADEQYF.

The rearrangement joins TRBV10-3 to TRBJ2-1, with TRBD2 as a possible D gene (6 bases). The CDR3 runs 14 residues. Per the germline V gene, CDR1 is ENHRY and CDR2 is SYGVKD. Between the trimmed V and J ends, which lost 2 bases and 8 bases, there was a span of 13 bases. CDR3 region: CAISEATSMYEQFF. DNA for the CDR3: TGTGCCATCAGTGAGGCAACTAGCATGTATGAGCAGTTCTTC.

The V call is TRBV24-1, the J call TRBJ2-7; weak D call: TRBD2 (6 bases). This CDR3 region has 17 residues. V was cut by 3 bases and J by 5 bases, with 22 bases left in between. CDR1 is KGHDR and CDR2 is SFDVKD in the germline V gene. The CDR3 sequence is CATSDGASGVRGHEQYF. The CDR3 DNA is TGTGCCACCAGTGATGGGGCCTCGGGGGTACGGGGCCACGAGCAGTACTTC.

This clonotype has at least ten counts. The chain combines TRBV12-3 or TRBV12-4 with TRBJ1-6; 7 positions agree with TRBD1. Losses at the gene ends were 6 bases for V and 7 bases for J; bases not matched to a gene: 6. This CDR3 is 14 amino acids long. The DNA for the CDR3 is TGTGCCAGCAGACAGACAGGGCTGAATTCACCCCTCCACTTT. This translates into CASRQTGLNSPLHF.

This chain links TRBV29-1 with TRBJ1-1; TRBD1 agrees at 7 bases. After removal of 4 bases from V and 3 bases from J, the junction contained 5 bases not matched to a gene. Germline assignment: CDR1 SQVTM and CDR2 ANQGSEA. The CDR3 extends over 13 amino acids. The DNA of the CDR3 is TGCAGCGTTGTACAGGGGAGGTACACTGAAGCTTTCTTT. Its protein is CSVVQGRYTEAFF.

In DNA, the CDR3 is TGTGCCAGTAGCACCAGGGGTCGTAACTATGGCTACACCTTC. This translates into CASSTRGRNYGYTF. This sequence joins TRBV19 and TRBJ1-2; TRBD1 might be the D (6 bases). V dropped 6 bases and J dropped 1 base, with 12 bases sitting between them. Germline CDR1 and CDR2: LNHDA and SQIVND (reference sequence). The CDR3 covers 14 residues.

This clonotype was seen many times. The J gene is TRBJ2-1, the V gene TRBV2; D is uncertain. The CDR3 is 15 amino acids. Germline V gene lookup returns CDR1 SNHLY and CDR2 FYNNEI. Trimming pared 1 base from V and 6 bases from J, leaving 13 bases between. The CDR3 DNA sequence: TGTGCCAGCAGTGAAGTGGCAGGCGCCGGCAATGAGCAGTTCTTC. Its protein is CASSEVAGAGNEQFF.

This clonotype was found many times. The rearrangement joins TRBV10-2 to TRBJ1-5; TRBD1 is a possible D gene (5 bases). Trimming removed 4 bases at V and 3 bases at J, with 7 bases between. Looked up from germline, CDR1 is WSHSY and CDR2 is SAAADI. This CDR3 region has 13 residues. The CDR3 here is CASSGDHNQPQHF. The DNA for the CDR3 is TGCGCCAGCAGTGGGGACCACAATCAGCCCCAGCATTTT.

On this clonotype: This could be a read error, since a much larger clone is one nucleotide away. CDR3 nucleotides: TGTGCCGCCAGTGACGCCGACAACAATGAGCAGTTCTTC. The encoded protein is CAASDADNNEQFF. This rearrangement joins TRBV24-1 to TRBJ2-1; no definite D call. CDR3 length equals 13 residues. The V gene's germline CDR1 is KGHDR and CDR2 SFDVKD.

This clonotype was found many times. This chain links TRBV12-5 with TRBJ1-1, with D possibly being TRBD1 (6 bases). The CDR3 spans 14 residues. Per germline, CDR1 LGHNT and CDR2 FRNRAP. Trimming stripped 7 bases from V and 0 bases from J, with 12 bases between. The CDR3 reads CASALGAVNTEAFF. The CDR3 DNA is TGTGCTAGTGCCCTGGGGGCGGTGAACACTGAAGCTTTCTTT.

This clonotype showed up many times. The chain links TRBV2 to TRBJ2-1; 10 nucleotides match TRBD2. CDR1 and CDR2 from the germline V gene are SNHLY and FYNNEI. The CDR3 totals 15 residues. The ends lost 8 bases at V and 6 bases at J; junction bases unmatched: 10. The CDR3 coding sequence is TGTGCCAGCCGGGGGAGAGCGGGGGGGGGCAATGAGCAGTTCTTC. This encodes CASRGRAGGGNEQFF. Full variable domain (rest looked up from reference TRBV2 and TRBJ2-1): EPEVTQTPSHQVTQMGQEVILRCVPISNHLYFYWYRQILGQKVEFLVSFYNNEISEKSEIFDDQFSVERPDGSNFTLKIRSTKLEDSAMYFCASRGRAGGGNEQFFGPGTRLTVL.

This rearrangement joins TRBV5-1 to TRBJ2-3, with D maybe TRBD2 (6 bases). Trimming took off 5 bases at V and 2 bases at J, with 15 bases between the two ends. The CDR3 has 15 residues. The germline gives CDR1 SGHRS, CDR2 YFSETQ. CDR3 sequence reads: CASSWLGGHTDTQYF. In nucleotides, the CDR3 is TGCGCCAGCAGTTGGCTGGGAGGACACACAGATACGCAGTATTTT. The complete variable domain, with remaining parts taken from reference TRBV5-1 and TRBJ2-3, reads KAGVTQTPRYLIKTRGQQVTLSCSPISGHRSVSWYQQTPGQGLQFLFEYFSETQRNKGNFPGRFSGRQFSNSRSEMNVSTLELGDSALYLCASSWLGGHTDTQYFGPGTRLTVL.